Sequencing of this T cell receptor beta chain was carried out in a study of CD8+ T cells in alopecia areata. Germline V gene lookup returns CDR1 SQVTM and CDR2 ANQGSEA. The CDR3 is made up of 13 amino acids. Between the trimmed V and J ends, which lost 4 bases and 1 base, there was a span of 11 bases. Treatment here: oral pan-JAK inhibitor, 5-10 mg twice daily. After isolation, RNA underwent reverse transcription to generate cDNA as the sequencing template. Measured with immunoSEQ multiplex PCR; TCRdb has only the in-frame clones, and not every one. The sample lists about 210,000 clones; over 60% were seen once.

This specimen consisted of CD4+ T cells sorted from blood, obtained at week 4, from a patient treated with tofacitinib. The TCR originated in a human donor with alopecia areata. V gene TRBV29-1 combines with J gene TRBJ2-7; tentative D call: TRBD1 (6 bases). CDR3 DNA: TGCAGCGTTGGGGCAGGGGTGTCCTACGAGCAGTACTTC. Protein: CSVGAGVSYEQYF.